This T cell receptor beta chain derives from a study of cytomegalovirus exposure and HLA in healthy donors. The PCR ran on 60 Vbeta and 13 Jbeta primers. Generated by immunoSEQ multiplex PCR, the TCRdb table keeps only in-frame clones and is missing some. The repertoire holds around 130,000 clones, with 8.5% to 9% as singletons. In its sample, this clone was seen a few times. The V gene's germline CDR1 is MNHNY and CDR2 SVGAGI (reference sequence). Trimming cost V 5 bases and J 0 bases; bases outside gene matches: 4. CDR3 length: 15 amino acids. This chain uses TRBV6-6 with TRBJ2-3; TRBD1 matches 8 bases. Sample: PBMCs. The clonotype originates from a woman between 35 and 50 years old in good health and CMV-seropositive. The CDR3 nucleotides read TGTGCCAGCAGTCCCGGGACAGGAAGCACAGATACGCAGTATTTT. This codes for CASSPGTGSTDTQYF.